A single sample is the source of the 13 T cell receptor beta chains below, sequenced in a study of T cell repertoires in cytomegalovirus infection. In TCRdb, the reads were re-called with MiXCR into one record per CDR3 protein. The repertoire consists of 160,000 or so distinct CDR3 sequences, with about a quarter occurring once and the leading ten covering 10% to 11%. Sequenced material: PBMCs. The receptors derive from a human donor in good health (CMV status not recorded). Some clones in this sample may be carry-over from other donors' samples.

This clonotype was recorded at least ten times. The V and J genes are TRBV5-4 and TRBJ2-7; D unclear. V was clipped by 0 bases and J by 3 bases, with 10 bases between them. This CDR3 region has 14 residues. Germline values: CDR1 SGHNT, CDR2 YYREEE (reference sequence). In nucleotides, the CDR3 is TGTGCCAGCAGCTTGGAAGGTCCAGGCTACGAGCAGTACTTC. It encodes CASSLEGPGYEQYF.

The V gene is TRBV28, the J gene TRBJ2-1, with TRBD2 identical over 10 bases. The CDR3 consists of 17 residues. V lost 6 bases to trimming and J lost 0 bases; unmatched junction nucleotides: 8. Germline V gives CDR1 MDHEN, CDR2 SYDVKM. CDR3 DNA sequence: TGTGCCAGCAGCCAACGGACTAGCGGAAGCTCCTACAATGAGCAGTTCTTC. Translating gives CASSQRTSGSSYNEQFF. Filled out from reference TRBV28 and TRBJ2-1, the complete variable domain reads DVKVTQSSRYLVKRTGEKVFLECVQDMDHENMFWYRQDPGLGLRLIYFSYDVKMKEKGDIPEGYSVSREKKERFSLILESASTNQTSMYLCASSQRTSGSSYNEQFFGPGTRLTVL.

The J gene is TRBJ2-3, the V gene TRBV25-1; D might be TRBD1 (5 bases). The germline gives CDR1 MGHDK, CDR2 SYGVNS. The CDR3 runs 10 residues. Trimming stripped 11 bases from V and 2 bases from J, with 5 bases between. CDR3 region: CAGHTDTQYF. The CDR3 region has the DNA TGTGCCGGACACACAGATACGCAGTATTTT.

The chain couples TRBV6-6 to TRBJ2-2; weak D call: TRBD2 (6 bases). Trimming took off 5 bases at V and 4 bases at J, with 14 bases between the two ends. CDR1 and CDR2 from the germline V gene are MNHNY and SVGAGI (reference sequence). CDR3 size: 15 residues. The CDR3 sequence is CASSRGLAVTGELFF. In nucleotides, the CDR3 is TGTGCCAGCAGTCGAGGGTTAGCGGTCACCGGGGAGCTGTTTTTT.

This clonotype was detected many times. The V gene is TRBV7-2, the J gene TRBJ2-2, with D possibly TRBD2 on 5 matching bases. The CDR3 is 14 amino acids. The V and J ends lost 4 bases and 2 bases respectively, with 8 bases between them. In germline, CDR1 is SGHTA, CDR2 FQGNSA. CDR3 region: CASSSTINTGELFF. CDR3 DNA: TGTGCCAGCAGCTCGACTATCAACACCGGGGAGCTGTTTTTT.

The genes are TRBV11-1 and TRBJ2-1; perhaps TRBD2 as D (6 bases). V dropped 2 bases and J dropped 7 bases, with 15 bases sitting between them. CDR3 length: 15 residues. Per germline, CDR1 SGHAT and CDR2 FQDESV (reference sequence). CDR3 bases: TGTGCCAGCAGCTTACGGCGGGGTTTGAGGAATGAGCAGTTCTTC. Its protein is CASSLRRGLRNEQFF. Based on the CDR3 plus reference TRBV11-1 and TRBJ2-1, the full variable domain is EAEVAQSPRYKITEKSQAVAFWCDPISGHATLYWYRQILGQGPELLVQFQDESVVDDSQLPKDRFSAERLKGVDSTLKIQPAELGDSAMYLCASSLRRGLRNEQFFGPGTRLTVL.

This clonotype showed up just a few times. V usage is TRBV28 and J usage is TRBJ2-3; 10 positions agree with TRBD2. CDR3 size: 16 residues. V shed 2 bases and J 8 bases; nucleotides not matched to a gene: 10. Per germline, CDR1 MDHEN and CDR2 SYDVKM. CDR3 in amino acids: CASSLASSGSYATQYF. The CDR3 region has the DNA TGTGCCAGCAGTTTAGCTTCTAGCGGGAGTTATGCTACGCAGTATTTT. Using reference TRBV28 and TRBJ2-3 for the parts outside the CDR3, the full variable domain is DVKVTQSSRYLVKRTGEKVFLECVQDMDHENMFWYRQDPGLGLRLIYFSYDVKMKEKGDIPEGYSVSREKKERFSLILESASTNQTSMYLCASSLASSGSYATQYFGPGTRLTVL.

In its sample, this clonotype was seen a few times. This chain joins TRBV5-5 and TRBJ2-5; 10 bases map to TRBD2. The ends lost 5 bases at V and 5 bases at J; junction bases unmatched: 6. Germline V CDR1 and CDR2: SGHKS, YYEKEE (reference sequence). This CDR3 contains 14 residues. Here the CDR3 reads CASSSLAGVETQYF. The CDR3 nucleotides are TGTGCCAGCAGTTCCCTAGCGGGGGTGGAGACCCAGTACTTC.

The chain joins TRBV12-3 or TRBV12-4 to TRBJ2-3; tentatively, D is TRBD1 (6 bases). V was clipped by 1 base and J by 0 bases, with 8 bases between them. CDR3 size: 15 residues. CDR3 in amino acids: CASSLGDKSTDTQYF. The CDR3 coding sequence is TGTGCCAGCAGTTTAGGGGACAAAAGCACAGATACGCAGTATTTT.

This clonotype showed up just once. This chain uses TRBV5-5 with TRBJ2-7; 8 nucleotides align to TRBD2. The CDR3 runs to 16 residues. Germline values: CDR1 SGHKS, CDR2 YYEKEE (reference sequence). V lost 1 base to trimming and J lost 3 bases; unmatched junction nucleotides: 9. The CDR3 here is CASSLRTGTRDYEQYF. DNA of the CDR3: TGTGCCAGCAGCTTGAGAACCGGGACTAGGGACTACGAGCAGTACTTC.

This clonotype turned up a few times. The V call is TRBV28, the J call TRBJ2-7; D unclear. The CDR3 contains 15 residues. With 3 bases removed from V and 3 bases from J, the gap between germline ends came to 15 bases. Germline loops: CDR1 MDHEN, CDR2 SYDVKM. CDR3 nucleotide sequence: TGTGCCAGCAGTTTGTCCCTACCCCGGAGCTACGAGCAGTACTTC. It translates to CASSLSLPRSYEQYF.

There are many counts of this clonotype. This chain links TRBV28 with TRBJ1-1; no clear D gene. V was cut by 5 bases and J by 3 bases, with 10 bases left in between. The CDR3 runs 13 residues. Germline V gives CDR1 MDHEN, CDR2 SYDVKM. CDR3 in amino acids: CASSLGVDTEAFF. CDR3 nucleotide sequence: TGTGCCAGCAGTCTCGGTGTGGACACTGAAGCTTTCTTT.

This clonotype was picked up a small number of times. The chain uses TRBV6-2 or TRBV6-3 and TRBJ2-3; D not resolved. The V and J ends lost 8 bases and 1 base respectively, with 13 bases between them. Germline CDR1 MNHEY, CDR2 SVGEGT. The CDR3 sequence is 14 residues long. The CDR3 DNA sequence: TGTGCCAGCTCAGGACGGGTTCGCACAGATACGCAGTATTTT. Its translation: CASSGRVRTDTQYF.